This T cell receptor beta chain was captured in a study of beta chain features in type 1 diabetes. The study's findings and limits: Shorter TCRB CDR3s, moderately but significantly so, marked every one of the four CD4+ subsets in Type 1 diabetes patients. Compared to healthy donors, patients appeared to have naive, central memory and Treg TCRB repertoires that were more alike. A possible short-template PCR bias applies equally to patients and controls.

Expressed TCRB transcripts were sequenced because the entire RNA isolate underwent reverse transcription. Using immunoSEQ multiplex PCR, the repertoire was profiled, and TCRdb retains in-frame clones only, with some absent. The data contain under 850,000 clones, around 15% of them singletons. Sorting with CD45RO/CCR7/CD25/CD127/CD95/CD27 yielded naive, central memory, regulatory and stem-like memory CD4+ cells. Once sorted, every population was more than 98% pure. The CDR3 is made up of 13 amino acids. Trimming took off 4 bases at V and 1 base at J, with 7 bases between the two ends. Germline CDR1 SEHNR, CDR2 FQNEAQ (reference sequence). Worth noting for this clone: What it recognizes is unknown. This sample also contains other DNA sequences that code for the same CDR3.

The sequencing input was naive CD4+ T cells from blood. This clonotype originated in a man aged 18 to 29 with type 1 diabetes. The chain links TRBV7-9 to TRBJ1-1; unclear D gene. Here the CDR3 reads CASSSTENTEAFF. The CDR3 bases are TGTGCCAGCAGCTCTACAGAGAACACTGAAGCTTTCTTT.